A selection of T cell receptor beta chains follows, all from one sample in a study of regulatory T cells in long-lasting Graves disease. Each CDR3 protein gets one entry after TCRdb re-called the multiplex PCR reads with MiXCR. Among roughly 450,000 distinct CDR3 sequences listed, 20% to 30% were seen once. Material: peripheral blood mononuclear cells (PBMCs), obtained when the disease was refractory, from a patient treated with antithyroid drugs. The receptors come from a female donor with Graves disease. Each CDR3 is given with its conserved first and last residue. A D gene is named only where the DNA matches it firmly. Clone size is stated in some rows and not others, as once, few, many or a class when expanded.

>few|TRBJ2-7|-|TRBV2
CASSQDGGSYEQYF
TGTGCCAGCAGCCAAGATGGGGGTTCCTACGAGCAGTACTTC
>-|TRBJ1-2|-|TRBV5-1
CASSLESSNYGYTF
TGCGCCAGCAGCTTGGAGTCCTCCAACTATGGCTACACCTTC
>many|TRBJ1-2|-|TRBV15
CATSRDSNTDGYTF
TGTGCCACCAGCAGAGATTCCAACACTGATGGCTACACCTTC
>many|TRBJ1-4|-|TRBV14
CASSQERPGDNEKLFF
TGTGCCAGCAGCCAAGAGAGGCCAGGGGATAATGAAAAACTGTTTTTT
>many|TRBJ2-7|TRBD1|TRBV6-1
CASSPRLDRGPYEQYF
TGTGCCAGCAGTCCAAGATTGGACAGGGGTCCCTACGAGCAGTACTTC
>-|TRBJ2-3|-|TRBV29-1
CSASPGSSTDTQYF
TGCAGCGCCTCGCCAGGGTCTAGCACAGATACGCAGTATTTT
>many|TRBJ2-5|TRBD1|TRBV6-2/TRBV6-3
CASSYSSTGGQETQYF
TGTGCCAGCAGTTACTCGAGTACAGGGGGGCAAGAGACCCAGTACTTC
>-|TRBJ1-2|-|TRBV19
CASSILGSGYTF
TGTGCCAGTAGTATACTGGGGTCCGGCTACACCTTC
>-|TRBJ2-5|-|TRBV28
CASSLVAGDTQETQYF
TGTGCCAGCAGTTTAGTGGCAGGGGACACGCAAGAGACCCAGTACTTC
>few|TRBJ2-5|-|TRBV6-5
CASSYSRQAQETQYF
TGTGCCAGCAGTTACTCGAGGCAGGCTCAAGAGACCCAGTACTTC
>few|TRBJ2-7|TRBD1|TRBV5-1
CASSSTTPGGMYEQYF
TGCGCCAGCAGTTCCACCACGCCAGGGGGTATGTACGAGCAGTACTTC
>few|TRBJ2-2|TRBD2|TRBV20-1
CSASASGRRGNTGELFF
TGCAGTGCTAGTGCTAGCGGGAGACGGGGGAACACCGGGGAGCTGTTTTTT
>many|TRBJ1-4|-|TRBV30
CAWREVSEEKLFF
TGTGCCTGGAGGGAAGTGTCCGAAGAAAAACTGTTTTTT
>many|TRBJ1-5|TRBD1|TRBV12-3/TRBV12-4
CASSLDRVNQPQHF
TGTGCCAGCAGTTTGGACAGGGTCAATCAGCCCCAGCATTTT
>few|TRBJ1-2|-|TRBV20-1
CSARDETVRGGYTF
TGCAGTGCTAGAGATGAGACAGTAAGAGGTGGCTACACCTTC
>-|TRBJ2-7|-|TRBV20-1
CSASRDGKAYEQYF
TGCAGTGCTAGTAGGGACGGGAAAGCCTACGAGCAGTACTTC
>-|TRBJ2-7|TRBD2|TRBV6-1
CASSRRTSGSIYEQYF
TGTGCCAGCAGCCGACGGACTAGCGGGAGTATCTACGAGCAGTACTTC
>few|TRBJ2-3|TRBD2|TRBV7-9
CASSRDYPTDTQYF
TGTGCCAGCAGCCGGGACTACCCCACAGATACGCAGTATTTT
>few|TRBJ2-7|TRBD1|TRBV28
CASSLFRRGQGYYEQYF
TGTGCCAGCAGTTTATTTCGTAGGGGACAGGGATACTACGAGCAGTACTTC
>many|TRBJ1-1|TRBD1|TRBV6-1
CACQTGMSTEAFF
TGTGCCTGCCAGACAGGGATGAGTACTGAAGCTTTCTTT
>few|TRBJ2-2|-|TRBV28
CASSLIRPGELFF
TGTGCCAGCAGTTTAATCCGCCCCGGGGAGCTGTTTTTT
>few|TRBJ2-7|TRBD1|TRBV7-8
CASSIPGTGRYEQYF
TGTGCCAGCAGCATCCCCGGGACAGGGCGATACGAGCAGTACTTC
>many|TRBJ2-7|TRBD1|TRBV28
CASSTGRPSYEQYF
TGTGCCAGCTCGACAGGGCGTCCTTCCTACGAGCAGTACTTC
>-|TRBJ2-1|-|TRBV7-2
CASSSLYRDNEQFF
TGTGCCAGCAGCTCCCTTTACCGGGACAATGAGCAGTTCTTC
>many|TRBJ2-4|-|TRBV11-2
CASSLERGAKNIQYF
TGTGCCAGCAGCTTAGAGAGGGGGGCCAAAAACATTCAGTACTTC
>many|TRBJ1-2|-|TRBV12-3/TRBV12-4
CASSLASGQGFAGYTF
TGTGCCAGCAGTTTAGCAAGCGGCCAGGGATTCGCAGGCTACACCTTC
>-|TRBJ1-1|-|TRBV6-1
CASRRANTMNTEASF
TGTGCCAGCAGACGGGCCAACACCATGAACACTGAAGCTTCCTTT
>many|TRBJ1-1|TRBD1|TRBV20-1
CSAAGTGYGTEAFF
TGCAGTGCAGCCGGGACAGGGTACGGCACTGAAGCTTTCTTT
>-|TRBJ2-4|-|TRBV19
CASSSLIDIQYF
TGTGCCAGTAGTAGCCTCATTGACATTCAGTACTTC
>many|TRBJ1-2|-|TRBV11-2
CASSLLTGTNYGYTF
TGTGCCAGCAGCTTACTCACAGGGACTAACTATGGCTACACCTTC
>few|TRBJ2-5|TRBD1|TRBV12-3/TRBV12-4
CASSSGGQQTQYF
TGTGCCAGCAGTTCAGGGGGCCAGCAGACCCAGTACTTC
>many|TRBJ1-1|-|TRBV27
CASIGRAEAFF
TGTGCCAGCATCGGGAGGGCTGAAGCTTTCTTT
>few|TRBJ2-7|-|TRBV30
CAWKPHGTELYEQYF
TGTGCCTGGAAACCCCACGGGACGGAGCTCTACGAGCAGTACTTC
>-|TRBJ2-5|-|TRBV11-2
CASRTTGTKETQYF
TGTGCCAGCAGAACGACCGGGACCAAAGAGACCCAGTACTTC
>-|TRBJ2-1|-|TRBV3-1
CASSVGGYNEQFF
TGTGCCAGTAGCGTAGGGGGGTACAATGAGCAGTTCTTC
>-|TRBJ1-4|TRBD1|TRBV5-1
CASSFGQGGEKLFF
TGCGCCAGCAGCTTCGGACAGGGAGGAGAAAAACTGTTTTTT
>few|TRBJ2-7|-|TRBV6-1
CASSGQVFEQYF
TGTGCCAGCAGTGGTCAGGTTTTTGAGCAGTACTTC
>-|TRBJ2-2|TRBD2|TRBV28
CASSALRTSGRSGELFF
TGTGCCAGCAGTGCTCTACGGACTAGCGGGAGATCCGGGGAGCTGTTTTTT
>-|TRBJ2-2|TRBD2|TRBV6-1
CASTGGGDRANTGELFF
TGTGCCAGCACGGGGGGAGGAGACCGAGCGAACACCGGGGAGCTGTTTTTT
>many|TRBJ2-7|-|TRBV12-3/TRBV12-4
CASSLTGPMNEQYF
TGTGCCAGCAGTTTAACGGGGCCAATGAACGAGCAGTACTTC
>-|TRBJ2-2|TRBD1|TRBV20-1
CSARAGTGRTGELFF
TGCAGTGCTAGGGCGGGGACAGGGAGGACCGGGGAGCTGTTTTTT
>-|TRBJ2-7|TRBD1|TRBV7-3
CASSLYPMDRVEQYF
TGTGCCAGCAGCTTATACCCCATGGACAGGGTCGAGCAGTACTTC
>many|TRBJ1-5|TRBD1|TRBV28
CASRGGGSYQPQHF
TGTGCCAGCAGGGGAGGGGGCTCCTATCAGCCCCAGCATTTT
>many|TRBJ1-2|-|TRBV28
CASSFVRGGGYTF
TGTGCCAGCAGTTTCGTCAGGGGCGGTGGCTACACCTTC
>many|TRBJ1-4|-|TRBV20-1
CSADVPTGKVATNEKLFF
TGCAGTGCTGACGTCCCCACAGGGAAAGTTGCAACTAATGAAAAACTGTTTTTT
>many|TRBJ2-4|-|TRBV6-2/TRBV6-3
CASSPRGARGDIQYF
TGTGCCAGCAGTCCGAGGGGGGCGCGAGGAGACATTCAGTACTTC
>many|TRBJ2-7|-|TRBV28
CASSSQWGADYYEQYF
TGTGCCAGCAGTTCACAATGGGGGGCAGATTACTACGAGCAGTACTTC
>many|TRBJ2-5|-|TRBV5-4
CASSPKPWAETQYF
TGTGCCAGCAGCCCCAAGCCTTGGGCGGAGACCCAGTACTTC
>few|TRBJ1-1|TRBD1|TRBV9
CASRRGGQPNTEAFF
TGTGCCAGCCGACGGGGGGGACAGCCGAACACTGAAGCTTTCTTT
>-|TRBJ1-1|TRBD1|TRBV28
CASNPPGGQGVGGTEAFF
TGTGCCAGCAACCCTCCAGGGGGCCAAGGGGTTGGTGGCACTGAAGCTTTCTTT